This T cell receptor (beta chain) was recorded in a study of metastatic and nonmetastatic thyroid tumors. Study summary: Repertoires of blood and of tissue (tumor or nodule) from malignant and benign thyroid patients were compared. General study findings and limits: The study reportedly found significantly higher TCR beta diversity in malignant thyroid tumors than benign nodules, in blood and tumor.

As originally analysed: Construction of a distant-metastasis classifier for papillary thyroid cancer relied on CDR3 differences across clinicopathological groups. MiXCR was used by TCRdb to re-call the PCR reads. These V and J calls are TCRdb output, not the study's own analysis. This sample has some 30,000 clones, with more than 10% found just once. V shed 1 base and J shed 1 base, with 7 bases lying between them. CDR3 size: 14 residues. Germline loops: CDR1 SEHNR, CDR2 FQNEAQ (reference sequence). None of the patients had undergone any treatment ahead of thyroid surgery. In its sample, this clone was seen many times. Its antigen is not known.

The material sequenced was blood. This receptor was taken from a female donor with papillary thyroid cancer or a benign thyroid nodule (not recorded which). Some clones in this sample may be carry-over from other donors' samples. The chain carries TRBV7-9 and TRBJ1-1; D unresolved. The chain's CDR3 is CASSLGPRNTEAFF. CDR3 DNA: TGTGCCAGCAGCTTAGGGCCCAGGAACACTGAAGCTTTCTTT. The whole variable domain, filled in from reference TRBV7-9 and TRBJ1-1, reads DTGVSQNPRHKITKRGQNVTFRCDPISEHNRLYWYRQTLGQGPEFLTYFQNEAQLEKSRLLSDRFSAERPKGSFSTLEIQRTEQGDSAMYLCASSLGPRNTEAFFGQGTRLTVV.